A selection of T cell receptor beta chains follows, all from one sample in a study of blood T cell repertoires in COVID-19. TCRdb keeps only in-frame clones here, not all; method: immunoSEQ multiplex PCR. The sample yields about 67,000 clones, about 89% seen once. Sequencing was performed on peripheral blood. The receptors originated from a man aged 50-60 years with active COVID-19. Both conserved end residues are part of each CDR3. The D gene is left open where the match is weak. Where a row states a size, it is once, few, many or the class of an expanded clone; other rows omit it.

>NA|TRBD1|TRBV11-3|TRBJ1-1
TGTGCCAGCTCCCAGGGGGAGAGCACTGAAGCTTTCTTT
CASSQGESTEAFF
>NA|TRBD2|TRBV24-1|TRBJ2-1
TGTGCCACCAGTGATTTCACTAGCGGGGGGAATGAGCAGTTCTTC
CATSDFTSGGNEQFF
>NA|NA|TRBV19|TRBJ1-1
TGTGCCAGTAGTATTGACTTGAACACTGAAGCTTTCTTT
CASSIDLNTEAFF
>once|TRBD2|TRBV5-4|TRBJ2-3
TGTGCCAGCAGCTGGACTAGCGGGTCTGGAGATACGCAGTATTTT
CASSWTSGSGDTQYF
>once|TRBD2|TRBV11-2|TRBJ2-2
TGTGCCAGCAGCTTATACGGGACTAGTACCGCCGGGGAGCTGTTTTTT
CASSLYGTSTAGELFF
>NA|TRBD2|TRBV11-1|TRBJ2-1
TGTGCCAGCAGCTTCCTGGGCGGGGGGGGAGATGAGCAGTTCTTC
CASSFLGGGGDEQFF
>once|NA|TRBV3-1/TRBV3-2|TRBJ2-3
TGTGCCAGCAGCCAAGATGTCGGGAGCGCGGTCACAGATACGCAGTATTTT
CASSQDVGSAVTDTQYF
>NA|NA|TRBV28|TRBJ2-3
TGTGCCAGCAGTTTTCGTGGGGGGATCACAGATACGCAGTATTTT
CASSFRGGITDTQYF
>NA|TRBD1|TRBV5-5|TRBJ1-1
TGTGCCAGCAGCCCCGCAGGGGGCCTGAACACTGAAGCTTTCTTT
CASSPAGGLNTEAFF
>NA|NA|TRBV20-1|TRBJ2-7
TGCAGTGCTAGACGGGACATCGAGCAGTACTTC
CSARRDIEQYF
>NA|NA|TRBV15|TRBJ1-2
TGTGCCACCAGCAGAGAAGGTGGGGGGGGCTATGGCTACACCTTC
CATSREGGGGYGYTF
>NA|NA|TRBV6-6|TRBJ2-7
TGTGCCAGCAGTAAAAGCGCGGGGCCAAACTACGAGCAGTACTTC
CASSKSAGPNYEQYF
>NA|NA|TRBV2|TRBJ1-5
TGTGCCAGCAGTACCCACAGCCAGCCCCAGCATTTT
CASSTHSQPQHF
>NA|TRBD2|TRBV16|TRBJ2-1
TGTGCCAGCAGCCCTAGAGGGACTAGCGGGGTTAGCTCCTACAATGAGCAGTTCTTC
CASSPRGTSGVSSYNEQFF
>NA|NA|TRBV10-3|TRBJ2-7
TGTGCCATCAGCCGGGCTGTAGGGGAGGCCGAGCAGTACTTC
CAISRAVGEAEQYF
>NA|TRBD1|TRBV2|TRBJ1-5
TGTGCCAGCAGTACCGGACAGGGAAGCAATCAGCCCCAGCATTTT
CASSTGQGSNQPQHF
>NA|TRBD2|TRBV9|TRBJ2-1
TGTGCCAGCAGCGTAGGGGCGGGAGTATTAGAGAATGAGCAGTTCTTC
CASSVGAGVLENEQFF
>medium-sized|NA|TRBV27|TRBJ2-1
TGTGCCAGCAGTTTAATCGGCAATGAGCAGTTCTTC
CASSLIGNEQFF
>once|NA|TRBV28|TRBJ2-7
TGTGCCAGCAGTAGCCCAGAAGCGGGCCACTTTTACGAGCAGTACTTC
CASSSPEAGHFYEQYF
>NA|NA|TRBV7-9|TRBJ1-2
TGTGCCAGCAGCTTAGTCAGGAACTATGGCTACACCTTC
CASSLVRNYGYTF
>NA|NA|TRBV18|TRBJ1-1
TGTGCCAGCTCACTGCCCTGGCAGAACACTGAAGCTTTCTTT
CASSLPWQNTEAFF
>NA|TRBD2|TRBV9|TRBJ2-3
TGTGCCAGCAGCGTAACGGTTGGGTCTAGCGGGACCCGCACAGATACGCAGTATTTT
CASSVTVGSSGTRTDTQYF
>NA|TRBD1|TRBV5-1|TRBJ1-1
TGCGCCAGCAGCTACGACAGGGGCAACACTGAAGCTTTCTTT
CASSYDRGNTEAFF
>NA|TRBD2|TRBV15|TRBJ2-7
TGTGCCACCAGCCAAGAGCGGGGGATAACCTACGAGCAGTACTTC
CATSQERGITYEQYF
>NA|TRBD2|TRBV27|TRBJ2-3
TGTGCCAGCAGTTTATCCCCCGGGACTAGTTTATGGTATTTT
CASSLSPGTSLWYF
>NA|NA|TRBV2|TRBJ1-3
TGTGCCAGCACCTACAGGGTATCCCCGGAGGGAAACACCATATATTTT
CASTYRVSPEGNTIYF
>NA|NA|TRBV29-1|TRBJ2-1
TGCAGCGTTGGGAGGGGTTCCTACAATGAGCAGTTCTTC
CSVGRGSYNEQFF
>NA|NA|TRBV10-3|TRBJ2-1
TGTGCCATCAGTGAGCTAGGACAAGGTAGGGAGGACAATGAGCAGTTCTTC
CAISELGQGREDNEQFF
>NA|NA|TRBV4-2|TRBJ1-3
TGTGCCAGCAGCCAGCGAGATGACTCTGGAAACACCATATATTTT
CASSQRDDSGNTIYF
>NA|NA|TRBV27|TRBJ2-1
TGTGCCAGCATGGTCGGGCGGGCAAGGAATGAGCAGTTCTTC
CASMVGRARNEQFF
>NA|TRBD1|TRBV27|TRBJ1-2
TGTGCCAGCAGTTCCGGGACAGGGCTCGCAAACTATGGCTACACCTTC
CASSSGTGLANYGYTF
>NA|NA|TRBV18|TRBJ1-2
TGTGCCAGCTCACCCAATAGGGGACACAAACAGGGTGGCTACACCTTC
CASSPNRGHKQGGYTF
>NA|TRBD1|TRBV7-2|TRBJ1-1
TGTGCCAGCAGCTCACAGGGGTGGGAGCAGGTTGAAGCTTTCTTT
CASSSQGWEQVEAFF
>NA|NA|TRBV5-4|TRBJ2-5
TGTGCCAGCAGCTTAAACACCCAGTGGGAGACCCAGTACTTC
CASSLNTQWETQYF
>NA|TRBD2|TRBV30|TRBJ2-7
TGTGCCTCCTCCGGTCGCGGGGGCTCCTACGAGCAGTACTTC
CASSGRGGSYEQYF
>NA|NA|TRBV4-3|TRBJ1-3
TGCGCCAGCAGCCAAGACTTCCCCACGAGCTCTGGAAACACCATATATTTT
CASSQDFPTSSGNTIYF
>NA|NA|TRBV29-1|TRBJ2-7
TGCAGCGTTGAAGATGTCGTAACCTACGAGCAGTACTTC
CSVEDVVTYEQYF
>NA|TRBD2|TRBV18|TRBJ2-1
TGTGCCAGCTCACCCCTGTCGGGAGGGTGGAATGAGCAGTTCTTC
CASSPLSGGWNEQFF
>NA|TRBD1|TRBV7-9|TRBJ2-5
TGTGCCAGCCAGGGGGCCGGGGAGACCCAGTACTTC
CASQGAGETQYF
>NA|TRBD2|TRBV7-2|TRBJ2-7
TGTGCCAGCAGCCGGACTAGCGGAGGGGCCTACGAGCAGTACTTC
CASSRTSGGAYEQYF